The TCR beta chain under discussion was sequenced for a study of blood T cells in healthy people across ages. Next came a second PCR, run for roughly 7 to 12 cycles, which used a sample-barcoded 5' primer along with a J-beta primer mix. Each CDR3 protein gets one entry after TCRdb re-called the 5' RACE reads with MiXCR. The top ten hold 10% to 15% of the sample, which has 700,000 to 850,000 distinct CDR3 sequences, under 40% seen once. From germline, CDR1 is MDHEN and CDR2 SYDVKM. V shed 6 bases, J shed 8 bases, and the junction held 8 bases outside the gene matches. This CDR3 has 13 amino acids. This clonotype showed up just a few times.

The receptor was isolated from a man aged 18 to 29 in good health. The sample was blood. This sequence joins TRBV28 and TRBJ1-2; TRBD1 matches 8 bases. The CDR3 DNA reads TGTGCCAGCAGGGGGGACAGGTTGCGCGGCTACACCTTC. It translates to CASRGDRLRGYTF.